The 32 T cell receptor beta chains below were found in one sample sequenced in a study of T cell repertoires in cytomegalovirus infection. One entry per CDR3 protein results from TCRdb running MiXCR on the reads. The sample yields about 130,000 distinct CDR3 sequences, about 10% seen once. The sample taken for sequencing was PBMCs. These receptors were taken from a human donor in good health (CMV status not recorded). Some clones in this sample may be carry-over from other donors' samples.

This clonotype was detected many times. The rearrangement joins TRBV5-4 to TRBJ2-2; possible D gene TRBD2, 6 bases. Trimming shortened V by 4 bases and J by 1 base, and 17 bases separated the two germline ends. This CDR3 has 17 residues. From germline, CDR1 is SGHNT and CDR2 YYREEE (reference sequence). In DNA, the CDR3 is TGTGCCAGCAGCCCGGGTTCGGGGCGGGAGAACACCGGGGAGCTGTTTTTT. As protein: CASSPGSGRENTGELFF.

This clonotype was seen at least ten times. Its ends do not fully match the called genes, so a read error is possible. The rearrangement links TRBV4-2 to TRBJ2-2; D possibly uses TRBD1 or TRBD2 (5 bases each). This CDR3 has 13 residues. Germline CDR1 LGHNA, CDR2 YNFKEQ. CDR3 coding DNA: TGTGCCGGCAGGAGAGGGGACACCGGGGAGCTGTTTTTT. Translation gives CAGRRGDTGELFF.

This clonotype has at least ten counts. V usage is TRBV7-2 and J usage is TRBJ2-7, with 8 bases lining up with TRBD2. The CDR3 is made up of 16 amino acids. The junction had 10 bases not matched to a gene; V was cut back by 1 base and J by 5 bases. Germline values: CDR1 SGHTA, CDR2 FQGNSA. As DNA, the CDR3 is TGTGCCAGCAGCTTAGGAACCGGGGGGGCAAGAAACGAGCAGTACTTC. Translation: CASSLGTGGARNEQYF. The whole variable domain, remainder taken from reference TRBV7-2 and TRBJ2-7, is GAGVSQSPSNKVTEKGKDVELRCDPISGHTALYWYRQSLGQGLEFLIYFQGNSAPDKSGLPSDRFSAERTGGSVSTLTIQRTQQEDSAVYLCASSLGTGGARNEQYFGPGTRLTVT.

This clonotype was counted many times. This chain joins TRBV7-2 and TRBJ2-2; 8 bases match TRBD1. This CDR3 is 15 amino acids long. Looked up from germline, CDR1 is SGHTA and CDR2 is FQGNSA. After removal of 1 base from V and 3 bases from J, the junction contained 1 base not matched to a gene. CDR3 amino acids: CASSLGQGYTGELFF. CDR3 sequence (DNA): TGTGCCAGCAGCTTAGGACAGGGGTACACCGGGGAGCTGTTTTTT. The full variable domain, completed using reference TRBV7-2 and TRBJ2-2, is GAGVSQSPSNKVTEKGKDVELRCDPISGHTALYWYRQSLGQGLEFLIYFQGNSAPDKSGLPSDRFSAERTGGSVSTLTIQRTQQEDSAVYLCASSLGQGYTGELFFGEGSRLTVL.

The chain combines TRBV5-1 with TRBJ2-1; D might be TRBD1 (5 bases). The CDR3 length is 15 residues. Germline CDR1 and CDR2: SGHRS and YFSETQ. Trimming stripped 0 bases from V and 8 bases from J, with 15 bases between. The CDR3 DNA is TGCGCCAGCAGCTTGGAAGGGGTCCCGGCCCATGAGCAGTTCTTC. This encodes CASSLEGVPAHEQFF.

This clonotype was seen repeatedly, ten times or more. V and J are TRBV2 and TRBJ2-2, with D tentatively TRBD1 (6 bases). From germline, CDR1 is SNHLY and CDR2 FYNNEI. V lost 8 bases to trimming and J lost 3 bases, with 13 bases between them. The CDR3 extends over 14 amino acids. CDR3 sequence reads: CASRLQGYTGELFF. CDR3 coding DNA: TGTGCCAGCCGGCTGCAGGGGTACACCGGGGAGCTGTTTTTT.

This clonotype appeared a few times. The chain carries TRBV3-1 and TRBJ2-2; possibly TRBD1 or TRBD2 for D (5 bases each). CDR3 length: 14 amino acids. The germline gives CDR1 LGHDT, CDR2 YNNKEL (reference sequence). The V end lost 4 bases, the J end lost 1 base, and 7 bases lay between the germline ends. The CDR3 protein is CASSPGGNTGELFF. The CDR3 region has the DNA TGTGCCAGCAGCCCTGGGGGGAACACCGGGGAGCTGTTTTTT.

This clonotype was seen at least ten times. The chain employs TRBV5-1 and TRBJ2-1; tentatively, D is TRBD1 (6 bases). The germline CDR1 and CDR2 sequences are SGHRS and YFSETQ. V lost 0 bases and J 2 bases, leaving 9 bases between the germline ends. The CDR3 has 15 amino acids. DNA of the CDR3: TGCGCCAGCAGCTTGGTTGGGACAACCTACAATGAGCAGTTCTTC. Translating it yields CASSLVGTTYNEQFF. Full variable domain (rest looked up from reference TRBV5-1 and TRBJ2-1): KAGVTQTPRYLIKTRGQQVTLSCSPISGHRSVSWYQQTPGQGLQFLFEYFSETQRNKGNFPGRFSGRQFSNSRSEMNVSTLELGDSALYLCASSLVGTTYNEQFFGPGTRLTVL.

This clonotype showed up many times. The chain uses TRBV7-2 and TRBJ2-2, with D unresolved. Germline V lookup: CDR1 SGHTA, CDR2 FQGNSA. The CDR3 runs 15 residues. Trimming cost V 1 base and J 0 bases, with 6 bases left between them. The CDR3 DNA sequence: TGTGCCAGCAGCTTAGAAGTTGCGAACACCGGGGAGCTGTTTTTT. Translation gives CASSLEVANTGELFF.

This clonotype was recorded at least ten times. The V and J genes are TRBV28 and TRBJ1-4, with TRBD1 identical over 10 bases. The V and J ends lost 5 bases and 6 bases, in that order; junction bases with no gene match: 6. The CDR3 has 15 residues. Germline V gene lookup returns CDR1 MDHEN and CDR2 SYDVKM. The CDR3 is CASSKTGTGDEKLFF. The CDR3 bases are TGTGCCAGCAGTAAAACCGGGACAGGGGATGAAAAACTGTTTTTT.

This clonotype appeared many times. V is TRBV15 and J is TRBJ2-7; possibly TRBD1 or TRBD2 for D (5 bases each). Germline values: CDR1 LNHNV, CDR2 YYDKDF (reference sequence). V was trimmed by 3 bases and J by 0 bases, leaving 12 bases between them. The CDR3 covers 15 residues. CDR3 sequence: CATSRAGAISYEQYF. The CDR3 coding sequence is TGTGCCACCAGCAGGGCCGGGGCGATCTCCTACGAGCAGTACTTC. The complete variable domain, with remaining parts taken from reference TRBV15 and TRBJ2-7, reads DAMVIQNPRYQVTQFGKPVTLSCSQTLNHNVMYWYQQKSSQAPKLLFHYYDKDFNNEADTPDNFQSRRPNTSFCFLDIRSPGLGDTAMYLCATSRAGAISYEQYFGPGTRLTVT.

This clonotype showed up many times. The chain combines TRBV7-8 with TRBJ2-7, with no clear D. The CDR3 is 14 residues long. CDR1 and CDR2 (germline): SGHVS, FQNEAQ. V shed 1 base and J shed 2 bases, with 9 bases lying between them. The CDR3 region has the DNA TGTGCCAGCAGCTTAGGTAGGACGCCCTACGAGCAGTACTTC. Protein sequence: CASSLGRTPYEQYF.

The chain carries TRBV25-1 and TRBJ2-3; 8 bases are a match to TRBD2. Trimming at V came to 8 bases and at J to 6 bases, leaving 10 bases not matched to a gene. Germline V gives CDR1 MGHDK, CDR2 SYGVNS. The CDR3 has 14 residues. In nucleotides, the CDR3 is TGTGCCAGCCGAACCGGGGGGGCCAGGGATACGCAGTATTTT. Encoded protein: CASRTGGARDTQYF.

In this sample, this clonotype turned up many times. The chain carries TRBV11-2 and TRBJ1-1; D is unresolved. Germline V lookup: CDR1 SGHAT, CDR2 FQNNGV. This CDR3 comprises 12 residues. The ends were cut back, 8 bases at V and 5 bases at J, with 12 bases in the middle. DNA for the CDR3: TGTGCCAGCCACGACGGTCGGACTGAAGCTTTCTTT. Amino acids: CASHDGRTEAFF.

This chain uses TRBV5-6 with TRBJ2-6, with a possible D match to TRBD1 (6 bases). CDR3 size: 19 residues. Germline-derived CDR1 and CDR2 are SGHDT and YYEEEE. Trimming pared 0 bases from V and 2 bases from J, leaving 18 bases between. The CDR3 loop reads CASSLEAKTGTAGANVLTF. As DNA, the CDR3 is TGTGCCAGCAGCTTGGAAGCGAAAACAGGGACGGCTGGGGCCAACGTCCTGACTTTC.

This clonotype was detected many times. CDR3 sequence reads: CSARDRIRGGGALGEQFF. As DNA, the CDR3 is TGCAGTGCTAGAGATCGAATTCGTGGCGGGGGGGCTCTAGGTGAGCAGTTCTTC. The chain employs TRBV20-1 and TRBJ2-1; 9 positions match TRBD2. Unmatched junction bases numbered 18, after V lost 0 bases and J lost 9 bases. The CDR3 consists of 18 residues. CDR1 DFQATT and CDR2 SNEGSKA come from the germline V gene (reference sequence).

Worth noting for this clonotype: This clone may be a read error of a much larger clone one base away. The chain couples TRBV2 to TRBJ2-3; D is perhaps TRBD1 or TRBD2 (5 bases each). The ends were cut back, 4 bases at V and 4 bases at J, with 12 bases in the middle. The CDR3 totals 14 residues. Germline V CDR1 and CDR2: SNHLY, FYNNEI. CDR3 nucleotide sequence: TGTGCCAGCAGTGCGGGACCACCGGCAGATACGCAGTATTTT. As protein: CASSAGPPADTQYF.

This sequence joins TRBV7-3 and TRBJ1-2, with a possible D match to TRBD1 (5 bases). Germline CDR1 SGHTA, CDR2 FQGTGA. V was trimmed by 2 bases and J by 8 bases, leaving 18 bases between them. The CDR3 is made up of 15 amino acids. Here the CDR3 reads CASSLASGPAWGYTF. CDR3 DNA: TGTGCCAGCAGCTTAGCATCGGGACCTGCCTGGGGCTACACCTTC.

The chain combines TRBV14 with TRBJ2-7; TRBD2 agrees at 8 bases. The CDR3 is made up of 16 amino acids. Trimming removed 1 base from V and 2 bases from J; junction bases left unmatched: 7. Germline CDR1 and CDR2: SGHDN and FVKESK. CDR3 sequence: CASSQARAGLAYEQYF. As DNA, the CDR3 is TGTGCCAGCAGCCAAGCTAGGGCGGGACTAGCCTACGAGCAGTACTTC.

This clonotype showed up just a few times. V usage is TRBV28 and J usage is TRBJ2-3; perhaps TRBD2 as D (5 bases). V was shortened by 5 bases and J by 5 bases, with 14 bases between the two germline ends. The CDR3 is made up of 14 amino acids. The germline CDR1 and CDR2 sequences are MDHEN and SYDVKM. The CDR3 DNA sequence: TGTGCCAGCAGTCCGTCGAGGGTGGAAGATACGCAGTATTTT. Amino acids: CASSPSRVEDTQYF.

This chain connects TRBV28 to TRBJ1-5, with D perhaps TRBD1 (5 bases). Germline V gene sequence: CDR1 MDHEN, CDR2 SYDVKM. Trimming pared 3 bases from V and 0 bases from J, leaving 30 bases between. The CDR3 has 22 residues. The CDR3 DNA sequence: TGTGCCAGCAGTTTTAATCCTTCGGGGCACCAGGAGTATAGTCCTAGCAATCAGCCCCAGCATTTT. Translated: CASSFNPSGHQEYSPSNQPQHF.

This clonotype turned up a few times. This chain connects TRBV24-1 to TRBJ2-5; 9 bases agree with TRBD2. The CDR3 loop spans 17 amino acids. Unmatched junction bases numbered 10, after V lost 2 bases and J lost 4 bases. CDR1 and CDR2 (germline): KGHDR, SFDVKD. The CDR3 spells CATSDSVSGGSPETQYF. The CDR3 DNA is TGTGCCACCAGTGATTCGGTTAGCGGGGGTAGTCCAGAGACCCAGTACTTC.

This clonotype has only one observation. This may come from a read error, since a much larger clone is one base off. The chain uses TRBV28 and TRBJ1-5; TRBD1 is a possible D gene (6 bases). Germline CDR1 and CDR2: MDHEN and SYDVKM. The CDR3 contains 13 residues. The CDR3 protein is CASSLQGYQPQQF. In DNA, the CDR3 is TGTGCCAGCAGCCTCCAGGGGTATCAGCCCCAGCAATTT.

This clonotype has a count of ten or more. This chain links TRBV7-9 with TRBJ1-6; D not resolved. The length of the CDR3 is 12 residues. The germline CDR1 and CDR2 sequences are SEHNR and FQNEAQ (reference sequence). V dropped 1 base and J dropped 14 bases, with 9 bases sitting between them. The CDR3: CASSLGFAALHF. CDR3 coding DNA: TGTGCCAGCAGCTTAGGTTTCGCGGCCCTCCACTTT.

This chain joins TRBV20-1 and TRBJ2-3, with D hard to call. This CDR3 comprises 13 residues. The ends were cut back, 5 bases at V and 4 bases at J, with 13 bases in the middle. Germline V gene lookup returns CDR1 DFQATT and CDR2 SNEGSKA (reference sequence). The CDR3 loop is CSAAWTRSDTQYF. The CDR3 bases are TGCAGTGCTGCATGGACCAGGTCAGATACGCAGTATTTT.

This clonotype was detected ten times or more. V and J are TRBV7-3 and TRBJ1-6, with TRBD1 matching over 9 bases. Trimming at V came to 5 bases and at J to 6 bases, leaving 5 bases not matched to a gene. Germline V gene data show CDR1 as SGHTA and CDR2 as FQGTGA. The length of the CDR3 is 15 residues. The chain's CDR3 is CASSTGTGLNSPLHF. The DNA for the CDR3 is TGTGCCAGCAGCACCGGGACAGGGCTTAATTCACCCCTCCACTTT.

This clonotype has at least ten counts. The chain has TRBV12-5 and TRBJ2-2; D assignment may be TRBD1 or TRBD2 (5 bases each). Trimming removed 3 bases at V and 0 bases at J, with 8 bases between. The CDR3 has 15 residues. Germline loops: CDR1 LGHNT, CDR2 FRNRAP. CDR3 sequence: CASGLGTANTGELFF. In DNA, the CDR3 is TGTGCTAGTGGTTTAGGGACGGCGAACACCGGGGAGCTGTTTTTT.

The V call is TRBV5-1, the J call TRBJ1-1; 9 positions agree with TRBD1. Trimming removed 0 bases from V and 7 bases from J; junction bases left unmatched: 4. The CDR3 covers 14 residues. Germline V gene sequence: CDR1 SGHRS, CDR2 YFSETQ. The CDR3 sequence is CASSLEGQGIEAFF. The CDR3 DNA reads TGCGCCAGCAGCTTGGAGGGACAGGGAATTGAAGCTTTCTTT.

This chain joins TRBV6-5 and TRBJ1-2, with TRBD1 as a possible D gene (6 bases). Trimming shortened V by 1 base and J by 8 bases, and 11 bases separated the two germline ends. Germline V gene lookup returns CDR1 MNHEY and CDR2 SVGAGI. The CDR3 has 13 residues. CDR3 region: CASSYWAGEGYTF. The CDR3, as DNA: TGTGCCAGCAGTTACTGGGCAGGGGAAGGCTACACCTTC.

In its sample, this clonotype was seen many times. Written as DNA, the CDR3 is TGTGCCAGCCTTCAGAGTGGCCGCACAGATACGCAGTATTTT. Translating it yields CASLQSGRTDTQYF. The chain combines TRBV12-3 or TRBV12-4 with TRBJ2-3; no clear D gene. CDR3 length: 14 amino acids. Deletions cut 8 bases from V and 1 base from J, with 13 bases between.

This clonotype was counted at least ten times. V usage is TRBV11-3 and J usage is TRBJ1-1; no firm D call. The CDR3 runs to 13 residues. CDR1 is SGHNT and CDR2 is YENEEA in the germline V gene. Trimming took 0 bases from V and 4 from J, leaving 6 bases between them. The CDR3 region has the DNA TGTGCCAGCAGCTTAGAGTCCGGCACTGAAGCTTTCTTT. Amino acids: CASSLESGTEAFF.

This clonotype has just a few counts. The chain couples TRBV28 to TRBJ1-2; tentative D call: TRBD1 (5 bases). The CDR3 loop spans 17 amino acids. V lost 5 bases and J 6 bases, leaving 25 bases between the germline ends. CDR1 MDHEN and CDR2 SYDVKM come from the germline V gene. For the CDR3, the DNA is TGTGCCAGCAGTCCGCCCCTTCCCAGCCCCGGGGGGAATGGCTACACCTTC. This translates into CASSPPLPSPGGNGYTF.